This TCR beta chain was identified during a study of blood T cells in healthy people across ages. General study results and limits: Compared with aged donors, long-lived donors showed fewer expanded clones, suggesting selection.

Per sample, at least 5.5 micrograms of total RNA were extracted. Sample-barcoded 5' priming and a J-beta primer mix drove a second PCR of about 7 to 11 cycles. TCRdb redid the calling of the 5' RACE reads with MiXCR, one entry per CDR3 protein. The sample contains some 1.4 million distinct CDR3 sequences, 42% of which appear only once. As concerns this clonotype: Its target is unknown. Relative to the germline gene, one junction end is altered; a read error may explain this.

This receptor was taken from a young woman in good health. Sequences were obtained from blood.

Here the CDR3 DNA reads TGCACTGCTGGAGATCCGACCGGGACAGGGGGCTACGAGCAGTACTTC. Translating it yields CTAGDPTGTGGYEQYF. The chain carries TRBV20-1 and TRBJ2-7; 11 bases match TRBD1. Germline values: CDR1 DFQATT, CDR2 SNEGSKA (reference sequence). The CDR3 is made up of 16 amino acids.